This TCR beta chain was identified in a study of T cell responses to AZD1222 COVID-19 vaccine. Study findings and constraints: Scientists sampled the repertoires only once the peak T cell response had passed. Researchers report vaccine-associated CD4 TCRs spanning spike, with dominance at 160-218 and 743-854. Baseline seropositives among AZD1222 recipients totaled only five to seven. Nearly half of unique spike-specific TCRs reportedly avoided B.1.351 and B.1.1.7 mutated regions.

V lost 4 bases to trimming and J lost 0 bases, with 10 bases between them. CDR1 SGDLS and CDR2 YYNGEE come from the germline V gene. This CDR3 is 14 amino acids long. Method: immunoSEQ multiplex PCR; TCRdb's copy keeps in-frame clones and lacks some. Of some 110,000 clones listed, roughly four fifths are singletons. Worth noting for this clone: Its antigen is unidentified.

The TCR was taken from an adult in good health. The rearrangement joins TRBV9 to TRBJ2-5; tentatively, D is TRBD2 (6 bases). Specimen: peripheral blood, collected on day 0 of AZD1222 vaccination. DNA for the CDR3: TGTGCCAGCAGCCTTGGGGACTACCAAGAGACCCAGTACTTC. Protein product: CASSLGDYQETQYF.